The 30 T cell receptor beta chains below come from one sample, sequenced in a study of T cells in Graves' hyperthyroidism and ophthalmopathy (dated by TCRdb to 2018 to 2020). The library was made by multiplex PCR. Sequencing was carried out with an Illumina HiSeq 2000. Amplification of TCR beta CDR3 regions was carried out from RNA transcripts. For the first round of RT-PCR on the TCR CDR3, the HTBI primer set was used together with the Qiagen OneStep RT-PCR kit. The public sequencing data were trimmed at Q25 with fastp and processed into clonotypes with MiXCR by TCRdb, which kept only in-frame beta chains. Rows are combined by CDR3 protein, so each entry shows the most common genes and DNA. Counted in this sample were approximately 360,000 distinct CDR3 sequences; approximately 25% of them appeared once. The biggest ten clones account for around 79% of the sample. Material for sequencing was blood. These receptor sequences come from a man between 50 and 59 years old with Graves' hyperthyroidism.

This clonotype was seen ten or more times. This chain uses TRBV3-1 with TRBJ2-5; D is undetermined. The CDR3 covers 13 residues. CDR1 and CDR2 (germline): LGHDT, YNNKEL (reference sequence). The germline V and J ends were trimmed by 5 bases and 2 bases, with 9 bases remaining between them. The CDR3 DNA is TGTGCCAGCAGCGTGGAGTCACAAGAGACCCAGTACTTC. Translation: CASSVESQETQYF.

At least ten counts were recorded for this clonotype. The V gene is TRBV12-5, the J gene TRBJ1-4; D ambiguous. Germline V gene data show CDR1 as LGHNT and CDR2 as FRNRAP. V gave up 4 bases and J gave up 5 bases, with 14 bases separating them. This CDR3 is 15 amino acids long. CDR3 in DNA: TGTGCTAGTGGTTCCCTGCCCTCGGGCAATGAAAAACTGTTTTTT. Translating it yields CASGSLPSGNEKLFF.

The V and J genes are TRBV30 and TRBJ2-7; D gene ambiguous. The CDR3 totals 13 residues. CDR1 is GTSNPN, CDR2 SVGIG, per germline (reference sequence). The germline V and J ends were trimmed by 0 bases and 1 base, with 7 bases remaining between them. CDR3 sequence: CAWSVRDSYEQYF. The CDR3 region has the DNA TGTGCCTGGAGTGTACGAGATTCCTACGAGCAGTACTTC.

The table lists this clonotype with a few counts. Here the CDR3 reads CASSHSGGSGPSYNEQFF. The DNA for the CDR3 is TGTGCCAGCAGCCACTCCGGTGGGAGCGGGCCTTCCTACAATGAGCAGTTCTTC. The chain is built from TRBV14 and TRBJ2-1; D possibly corresponds to TRBD2 (6 bases). Germline V gene lookup returns CDR1 SGHDN and CDR2 FVKESK. The CDR3 contains 18 residues. Trimming removed 3 bases from V and 1 base from J, with 19 bases in between.

The rearrangement uses TRBV19 and TRBJ1-1, with D possibly being TRBD1 (6 bases). Per germline, CDR1 LNHDA and CDR2 SQIVND (reference sequence). Trimming removed 1 base from V and 4 bases from J, with 13 bases in between. This CDR3 contains 15 residues. CDR3 DNA: TGTGCCAGTAGTATAGTACCCGCGGACAGCACTGAAGCTTTCTTT. Protein: CASSIVPADSTEAFF.

This sequence joins TRBV5-1 and TRBJ2-7; D might be TRBD1 (5 bases). The CDR3 extends over 15 amino acids. Germline CDR1 SGHRS, CDR2 YFSETQ. V dropped 4 bases and J dropped 4 bases, with 18 bases sitting between them. CDR3 bases: TGCGCCAGCAGCCCAGACAGCGCCTATAATTACGAGCAGTACTTC. It codes for CASSPDSAYNYEQYF.

This clonotype was detected only a few times. The rearrangement uses TRBV20-1 and TRBJ2-3; 8 nucleotides align to TRBD2. The CDR3 runs to 16 residues. Losses at the gene ends were 3 bases for V and 2 bases for J; bases not matched to a gene: 10. The germline CDR1 and CDR2 sequences are DFQATT and SNEGSKA (reference sequence). CDR3 nucleotide sequence: TGCAGTGCTAGTGTGGCCGGGAGGGGAAACACAGATACGCAGTATTTT. It codes for CSASVAGRGNTDTQYF.

This clonotype was seen many times. CDR3 region: CASSLEAGNYGYTF. CDR3 nucleotide sequence: TGTGCCAGCAGCTTAGAGGCGGGGAACTATGGCTACACCTTC. V is TRBV7-2 and J is TRBJ1-2, with no clear D. The CDR3 sequence is 14 residues long. Trimming took 1 base from V and 2 from J, leaving 8 bases between them. Looked up from germline, CDR1 is SGHTA and CDR2 is FQGNSA.

The CDR3 nucleotides are TGTGCCAGCAGCCATATCTGGGAAGAGACCCAGTACTTC. Protein sequence: CASSHIWEETQYF. The chain couples TRBV14 to TRBJ2-5; D is unresolved. V lost 3 bases and J lost 3, with 8 bases in between. This CDR3 is 13 amino acids long. Germline V CDR1 and CDR2: SGHDN, FVKESK.

This clonotype was counted ten times or more. This sequence joins TRBV28 and TRBJ2-7, with 8 bases aligning to TRBD1. Germline assignment: CDR1 MDHEN and CDR2 SYDVKM. V lost 3 bases, J lost 3 bases, and 7 bases stayed unmatched. This CDR3 region has 15 residues. This chain's CDR3 is CASSLGDRLGYEQYF. DNA for the CDR3: TGTGCCAGCAGTTTGGGGGACAGGCTGGGCTACGAGCAGTACTTC.

The CDR3 sequence is CSASGSGSGRSGGYTF. In DNA, the CDR3 is TGCAGTGCTAGTGGTTCGGGATCGGGCCGTTCGGGTGGCTACACCTTC. V usage is TRBV20-1 and J usage is TRBJ1-2, with unresolved D. Trimming took 3 bases from V and 7 from J, leaving 24 bases between them. The CDR3 loop spans 16 amino acids. Germline assignment: CDR1 DFQATT and CDR2 SNEGSKA (reference sequence).

This clonotype was seen only a few times. This rearrangement joins TRBV10-3 to TRBJ2-2; tentatively, D is TRBD1 (6 bases). The germline CDR1 and CDR2 sequences are ENHRY and SYGVKD. The CDR3 runs to 16 residues. Trimming left V 0 bases short and J 4 bases short, with 12 bases between. The CDR3 here is CAISESTGDFTGELFF. Here the CDR3 DNA reads TGTGCCATCAGTGAGTCGACAGGCGACTTCACCGGGGAGCTGTTTTTT.

The chain carries TRBV6-2 or TRBV6-3 and TRBJ2-1; 8 nucleotides line up with TRBD2. The germline gives CDR1 MNHEY, CDR2 SVGEGT. The CDR3 is 15 amino acids. V lost 4 bases to trimming and J lost 9 bases; unmatched junction nucleotides: 11. The CDR3 DNA reads as TGTGCCAGCAGTTCCGGGACTAGTTTTGGTAGTGAGCAGTTCTTC. Amino acid sequence: CASSSGTSFGSEQFF.

The V gene is TRBV7-9, the J gene TRBJ2-1; D call uncertain. This CDR3 has 15 residues. V lost 1 base to trimming and J lost 2 bases, with 9 bases between them. The germline V gene has CDR1 SEHNR and CDR2 FQNEAQ (reference sequence). CDR3 nucleotide sequence: TGTGCCAGCAGCTTAGAGGTGGATCCCTACAATGAGCAGTTCTTC. It translates to CASSLEVDPYNEQFF.

There are a few counts of this clonotype. The rearrangement uses TRBV20-1 and TRBJ2-5; maybe TRBD1 (6 bases). There are 15 residues in the CDR3. Trimming pared 3 bases from V and 2 bases from J, leaving 16 bases between. Germline V CDR1 and CDR2: DFQATT, SNEGSKA (reference sequence). The CDR3: CSASHTGPGQETQYF. CDR3 in DNA: TGCAGTGCTAGCCATACAGGGCCCGGGCAAGAGACCCAGTACTTC.

V is TRBV27 and J is TRBJ2-1, with 10 bases that match TRBD1. Germline V gene lookup returns CDR1 MNHEY and CDR2 SMNVEV (reference sequence). The length of the CDR3 is 17 residues. Unmatched junction bases numbered 8, after V lost 2 bases and J lost 4 bases. The CDR3 loop is CASSLGWTGGLYNEQFF. In nucleotides, the CDR3 is TGTGCCAGCAGTTTAGGCTGGACAGGGGGACTTTACAATGAGCAGTTCTTC.

In the case of this clonotype: A much larger clone lies one base from this, so it may be a read error. The rearrangement links TRBV11-3 to TRBJ2-7; TRBD2 matches at 9 bases. The germline V gene encodes CDR1 SGHNT and CDR2 YENEEA. J was trimmed by 7 bases and V by 5 bases; bases with no gene match: 9. The CDR3 consists of 14 residues. CDR3 coding DNA: TGTGCCAGCAGCCGTAGCGGGAGTGGCAATGAGCAGTACTTC. As protein: CASSRSGSGNEQYF.

This rearrangement joins TRBV7-9 to TRBJ1-4, with TRBD1 as a possible D gene (6 bases). Germline CDR1 SEHNR, CDR2 FQNEAQ (reference sequence). The CDR3 extends over 16 amino acids. The germline V and J ends were trimmed by 2 bases and 1 base, with 11 bases remaining between them. The CDR3 loop is CASSLTGWGTNEKLFF. CDR3 coding DNA: TGTGCCAGCAGCTTAACAGGGTGGGGAACTAATGAAAAACTGTTTTTT. The complete variable domain, with remaining parts taken from reference TRBV7-9 and TRBJ1-4, reads DTGVSQNPRHKITKRGQNVTFRCDPISEHNRLYWYRQTLGQGPEFLTYFQNEAQLEKSRLLSDRFSAERPKGSFSTLEIQRTEQGDSAMYLCASSLTGWGTNEKLFFGSGTQLSVL.

CDR3 region: CAILSGDSYEQYF. In nucleotides, the CDR3 is TGTGCCATCTTGAGCGGCGACTCCTACGAGCAGTACTTC. V gene TRBV10-3 combines with J gene TRBJ2-7; D might be TRBD2 (5 bases). Trimming pared 8 bases from V and 0 bases from J, leaving 11 bases between. Germline CDR1 and CDR2: ENHRY and SYGVKD. CDR3 size: 13 residues.

V usage is TRBV6-1 and J usage is TRBJ1-1; D call uncertain. V gave up 4 bases and J gave up 2 bases, with 11 bases separating them. This CDR3 is 14 amino acids long. In germline, CDR1 is MNHNS, CDR2 SASEGT. For the CDR3, the DNA is TGTGCCAGCAGTGGCCTACTTCCCAACACTGAAGCTTTCTTT. The encoded protein is CASSGLLPNTEAFF.

The gene calls are TRBV10-3 and TRBJ2-6; 9 positions match TRBD1. This CDR3 spans 17 amino acids. Germline CDR1 reads ENHRY; CDR2 reads SYGVKD. V shed 5 bases, J shed 3 bases, and the junction held 8 bases outside the gene matches. The CDR3 here is CAISPRDRVDGANVLTF. DNA for the CDR3: TGTGCCATCAGTCCCCGGGACAGGGTTGATGGGGCCAACGTCCTGACTTTC.

This clonotype has just a few counts. The J gene is TRBJ2-1, the V gene TRBV29-1, with D tentatively TRBD1 (5 bases). The CDR3 spans 15 residues. Germline CDR1 is SQVTM and CDR2 is ANQGSEA. V was clipped by 0 bases and J by 5 bases, with 14 bases between them. This CDR3 reads CSVEEDKIANNEQFF. The CDR3 DNA follows: TGCAGCGTTGAAGAGGACAAAATTGCAAACAATGAGCAGTTCTTC.

This clonotype was detected many times. The rearrangement joins TRBV5-1 to TRBJ2-3; D is uncertain. The CDR3 is 15 amino acids. The V and J ends lost 0 bases and 1 base respectively, with 9 bases between them. In germline, CDR1 is SGHRS, CDR2 YFSETQ. The DNA for the CDR3 is TGCGCCAGCAGCTTGGATGGCGGACGCACAGATACGCAGTATTTT. This translates into CASSLDGGRTDTQYF.

The chain joins TRBV5-1 to TRBJ2-5; D gene unclear. Per germline, CDR1 SGHRS and CDR2 YFSETQ. Trimming pared 2 bases from V and 3 bases from J, leaving 5 bases between. This CDR3 comprises 12 residues. DNA for the CDR3: TGCGCCAGCAGCTTTGAAGAAGAGACCCAGTACTTC. This codes for CASSFEEETQYF.

In this sample, this clonotype turned up a few times. The V gene is TRBV4-1, the J gene TRBJ2-1, with 11 bases fitting TRBD2. Germline CDR1 is MGHRA and CDR2 is YSYEKL. The V and J ends lost 0 bases and 7 bases, in that order; junction bases with no gene match: 11. The CDR3 extends over 18 amino acids. The DNA for the CDR3 is TGCGCCAGCAGCCAAGATATGGCAGTAGCGGGAGGGCCGAATGAGCAGTTCTTC. This gives the protein CASSQDMAVAGGPNEQFF.

The V call is TRBV12-3 or TRBV12-4, the J call TRBJ1-2, with unresolved D. This CDR3 region has 12 residues. The V and J ends lost 1 base and 4 bases respectively, with 4 bases between them. The CDR3 reads CASSLGIYGYTF. The CDR3 DNA sequence: TGTGCCAGCAGTTTAGGTATCTATGGCTACACCTTC.

This chain joins TRBV3-1 and TRBJ1-4; a possible D gene is TRBD1 (5 bases). CDR1 and CDR2 (germline): LGHDT, YNNKEL (reference sequence). Trimming stripped 4 bases from V and 8 bases from J, with 17 bases between. This CDR3 has 15 residues. The DNA for the CDR3 is TGTGCCAGCAGCCCGATTAGGGGCCCGGACGAAAAACTGTTTTTT. Protein: CASSPIRGPDEKLFF.

The V and J genes are TRBV24-1 and TRBJ2-3; 8 bases align to TRBD1. V dropped 5 bases and J dropped 1; count of bases not matched to a gene: 1. From germline, CDR1 is KGHDR and CDR2 SFDVKD. The CDR3 contains 14 residues. CDR3: CATSGRGRTDTQYF. For the CDR3, the DNA is TGTGCCACCAGTGGCAGGGGGCGCACAGATACGCAGTATTTT.

The chain is built from TRBV29-1 and TRBJ1-1; D remains unclear. V gave up 5 bases and J gave up 4 bases, with 17 bases separating them. CDR1 is SQVTM and CDR2 is ANQGSEA in the germline V gene. CDR3 size: 14 residues. The CDR3 nucleotides read TGCAGCGTTAGTATGAGCGCTTTGGGCACTGAAGCTTTCTTT. It is translated as CSVSMSALGTEAFF.

The chain links TRBV2 to TRBJ2-7; 10 bases agree with TRBD2. Germline CDR1 is SNHLY and CDR2 is FYNNEI. This CDR3 comprises 14 residues. With V trimmed by 3 bases and J by 4 bases, 3 bases remained unmatched. The CDR3 nucleotides are TGTGCCAGCAGTGAGGCTAGCGGGGGATACGAGCAGTACTTC. Translation: CASSEASGGYEQYF.